The source of this TCR beta chain is a study of T cells in Graves' hyperthyroidism and ophthalmopathy. This clonotype was observed many times. RNA transcripts yielded amplified TCR beta CDR3 regions. Researchers ran a first-round RT-PCR on the TCR CDR3 using the HTBI primer set. Each CDR3 protein is one row after TCRdb ran MiXCR on the multiplex PCR reads. Among about 250,000 distinct CDR3 sequences listed, approximately 16% were seen once. Disease duration under 2 months; hyperthyroidism patients were aged 18 to 65. This clonotype originated in a woman aged 45-65 years with Graves' hyperthyroidism that later progressed to Graves' ophthalmopathy. Sequenced input: blood.

CDR3 nucleotide sequence: TGTGCCGCCGGACAGGGACACTACGAGCAGTACTTC. Residues: CAAGQGHYEQYF. The J gene is TRBJ2-7, the V gene TRBV27, with 8 bases lining up with TRBD1. Germline CDR1 is MNHEY and CDR2 is SMNVEV (reference sequence). The CDR3 extends over 12 amino acids. V trimming: 11 bases; J trimming: 3 bases; junction bases outside the gene matches: 6.